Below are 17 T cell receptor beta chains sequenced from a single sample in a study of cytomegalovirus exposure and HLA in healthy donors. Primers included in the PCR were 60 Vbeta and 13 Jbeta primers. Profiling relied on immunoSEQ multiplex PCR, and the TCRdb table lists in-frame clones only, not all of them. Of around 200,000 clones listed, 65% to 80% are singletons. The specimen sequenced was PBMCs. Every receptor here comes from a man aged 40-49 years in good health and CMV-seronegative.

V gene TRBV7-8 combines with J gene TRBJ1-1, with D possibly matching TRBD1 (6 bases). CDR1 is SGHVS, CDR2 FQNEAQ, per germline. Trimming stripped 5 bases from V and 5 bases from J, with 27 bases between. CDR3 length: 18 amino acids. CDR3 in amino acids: CASSPNRDTLIPNTEAFF. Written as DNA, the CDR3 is TGTGCCAGCAGCCCAAACCGGGACACCCTAATCCCCAATACTGAAGCTTTCTTT. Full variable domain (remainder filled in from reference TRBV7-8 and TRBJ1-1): GAGVSQSPRYKVAKRGQDVALRCDPISGHVSLFWYQQALGQGPEFLTYFQNEAQLDKSGLPSDRFFAERPEGSVSTLKIQRTQQEDSAVYLCASSPNRDTLIPNTEAFFGQGTRLTVV.

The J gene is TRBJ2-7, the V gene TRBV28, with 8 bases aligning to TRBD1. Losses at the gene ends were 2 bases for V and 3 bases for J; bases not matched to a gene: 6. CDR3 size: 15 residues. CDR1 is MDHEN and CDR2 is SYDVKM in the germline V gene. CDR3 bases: TGTGCCAGCAGTTTAAGGGGACAGGAGATCTACGAGCAGTACTTC. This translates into CASSLRGQEIYEQYF.

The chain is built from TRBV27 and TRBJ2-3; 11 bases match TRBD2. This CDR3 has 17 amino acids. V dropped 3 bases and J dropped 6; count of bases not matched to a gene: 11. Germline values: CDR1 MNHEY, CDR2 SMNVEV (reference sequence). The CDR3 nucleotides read TGTGCCAGCAGTTTTGGTAGCGGGGGGGCGGGTAGTGATACGCAGTATTTT. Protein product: CASSFGSGGAGSDTQYF.

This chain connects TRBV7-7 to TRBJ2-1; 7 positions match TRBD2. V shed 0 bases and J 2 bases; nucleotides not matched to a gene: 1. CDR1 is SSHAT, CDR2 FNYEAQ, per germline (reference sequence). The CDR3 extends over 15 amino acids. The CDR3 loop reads CASSLAGGAYNEQFF. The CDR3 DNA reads TGTGCCAGCAGCTTAGCTGGGGGGGCCTACAATGAGCAGTTCTTC.

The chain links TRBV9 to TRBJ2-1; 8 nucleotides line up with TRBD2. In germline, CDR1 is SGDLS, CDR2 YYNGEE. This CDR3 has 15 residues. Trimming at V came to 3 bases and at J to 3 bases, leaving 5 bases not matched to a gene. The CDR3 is CASSEDGGDYNEQFF. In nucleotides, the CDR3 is TGTGCCAGCAGCGAAGACGGGGGGGACTACAATGAGCAGTTCTTC.

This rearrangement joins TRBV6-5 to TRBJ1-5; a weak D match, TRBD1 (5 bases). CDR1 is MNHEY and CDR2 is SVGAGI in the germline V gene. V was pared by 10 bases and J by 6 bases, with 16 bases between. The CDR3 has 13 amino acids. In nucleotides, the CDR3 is TGTGCCACCGGGGGGGGGTTCGGTCAGCCCCAGCATTTT. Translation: CATGGGFGQPQHF.

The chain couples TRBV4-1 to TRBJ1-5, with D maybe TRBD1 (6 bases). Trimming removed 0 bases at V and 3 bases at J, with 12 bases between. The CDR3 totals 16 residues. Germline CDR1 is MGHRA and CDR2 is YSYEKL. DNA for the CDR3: TGCGCCAGCAGCCAAGAGGGGGGGGCTCCCAATCAGCCCCAGCATTTT. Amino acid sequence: CASSQEGGAPNQPQHF.

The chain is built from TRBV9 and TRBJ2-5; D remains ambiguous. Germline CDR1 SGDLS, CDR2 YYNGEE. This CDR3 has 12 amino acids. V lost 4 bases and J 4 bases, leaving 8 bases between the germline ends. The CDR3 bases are TGTGCCAGCAGCCCACCGGGAGAGACCCAGTACTTC. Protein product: CASSPPGETQYF.

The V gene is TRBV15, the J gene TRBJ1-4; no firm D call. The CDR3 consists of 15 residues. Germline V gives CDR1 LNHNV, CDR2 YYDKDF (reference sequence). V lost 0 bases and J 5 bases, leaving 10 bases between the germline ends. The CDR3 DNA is TGTGCCACCAGCAGAGACGGGGTCCAAAATGAAAAACTGTTTTTT. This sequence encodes CATSRDGVQNEKLFF.

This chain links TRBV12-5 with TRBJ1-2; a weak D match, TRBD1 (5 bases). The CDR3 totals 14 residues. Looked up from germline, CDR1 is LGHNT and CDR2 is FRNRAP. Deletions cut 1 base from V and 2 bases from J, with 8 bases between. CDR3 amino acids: CASGLGDSNYGYTF. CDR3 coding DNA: TGTGCTAGTGGTTTGGGCGACAGCAACTATGGCTACACCTTC.

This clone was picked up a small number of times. CDR3 residues: CASSDLTYGYTF. The CDR3 nucleotides are TGTGCCAGCAGTGACTTGACATATGGCTACACCTTC. This rearrangement joins TRBV6-1 to TRBJ1-2, with no clear D. The germline V and J ends were trimmed by 3 bases and 5 bases, with 7 bases remaining between them. The CDR3 sequence is 12 residues long. CDR1 and CDR2 from the germline V gene are MNHNS and SASEGT.

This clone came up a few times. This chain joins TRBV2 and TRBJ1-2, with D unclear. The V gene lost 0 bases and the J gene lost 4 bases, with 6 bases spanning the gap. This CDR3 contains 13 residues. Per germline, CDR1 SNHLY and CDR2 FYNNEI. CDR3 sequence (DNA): TGTGCCAGCAGTGAAGCGGGGAGCTATGGCTACACCTTC. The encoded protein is CASSEAGSYGYTF.

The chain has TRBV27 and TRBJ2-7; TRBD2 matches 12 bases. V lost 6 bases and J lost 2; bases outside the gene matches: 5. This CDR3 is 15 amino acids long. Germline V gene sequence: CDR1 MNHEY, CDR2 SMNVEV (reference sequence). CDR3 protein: CASRKLAGGAYEQYF. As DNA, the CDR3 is TGTGCCAGCAGGAAACTAGCGGGAGGCGCCTACGAGCAGTACTTC.

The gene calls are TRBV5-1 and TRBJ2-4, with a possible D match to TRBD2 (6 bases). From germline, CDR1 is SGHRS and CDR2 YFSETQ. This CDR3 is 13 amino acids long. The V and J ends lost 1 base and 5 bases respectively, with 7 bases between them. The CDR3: CASSLPGENIQYF. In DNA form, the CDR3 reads TGCGCCAGCAGCTTGCCGGGAGAAAACATTCAGTACTTC.

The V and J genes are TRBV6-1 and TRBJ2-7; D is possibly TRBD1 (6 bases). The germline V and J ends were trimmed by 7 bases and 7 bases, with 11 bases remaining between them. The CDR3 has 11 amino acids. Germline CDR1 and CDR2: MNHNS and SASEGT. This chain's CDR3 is CASKDRYEQYF. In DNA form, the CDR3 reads TGTGCCAGCAAAGACAGGTATGAGCAGTACTTC.

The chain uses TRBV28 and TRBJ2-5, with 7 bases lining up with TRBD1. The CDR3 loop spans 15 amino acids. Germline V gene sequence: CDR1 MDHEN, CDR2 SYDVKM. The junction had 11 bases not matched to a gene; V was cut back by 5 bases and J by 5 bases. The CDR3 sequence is CASSPVTGWGETQYF. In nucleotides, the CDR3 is TGTGCCAGCAGTCCGGTGACAGGGTGGGGGGAGACCCAGTACTTC. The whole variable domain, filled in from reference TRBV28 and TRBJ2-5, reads DVKVTQSSRYLVKRTGEKVFLECVQDMDHENMFWYRQDPGLGLRLIYFSYDVKMKEKGDIPEGYSVSREKKERFSLILESASTNQTSMYLCASSPVTGWGETQYFGPGTRLLVL.

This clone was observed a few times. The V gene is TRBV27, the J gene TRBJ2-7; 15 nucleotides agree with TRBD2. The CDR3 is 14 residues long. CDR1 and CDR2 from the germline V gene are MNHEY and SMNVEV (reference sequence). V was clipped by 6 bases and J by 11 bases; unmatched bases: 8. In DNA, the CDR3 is TGTGCCAGCAGCCCGGGACTAGCGGGAGGCACGAAGTACTTC. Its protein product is CASSPGLAGGTKYF.